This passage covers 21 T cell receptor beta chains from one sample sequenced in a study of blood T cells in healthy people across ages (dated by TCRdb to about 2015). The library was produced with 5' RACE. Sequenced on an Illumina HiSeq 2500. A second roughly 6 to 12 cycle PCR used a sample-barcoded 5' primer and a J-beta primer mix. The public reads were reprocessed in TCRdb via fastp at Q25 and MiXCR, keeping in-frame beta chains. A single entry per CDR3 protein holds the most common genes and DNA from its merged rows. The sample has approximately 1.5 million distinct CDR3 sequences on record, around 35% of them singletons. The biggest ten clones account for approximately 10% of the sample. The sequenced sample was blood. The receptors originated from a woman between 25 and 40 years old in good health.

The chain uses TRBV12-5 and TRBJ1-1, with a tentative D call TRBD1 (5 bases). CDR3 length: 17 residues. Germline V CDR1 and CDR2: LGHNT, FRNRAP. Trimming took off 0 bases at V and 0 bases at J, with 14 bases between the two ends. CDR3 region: CASGLVLPGALNTEAFF. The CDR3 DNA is TGTGCTAGTGGTTTGGTACTACCTGGGGCTCTGAACACTGAAGCTTTCTTT.

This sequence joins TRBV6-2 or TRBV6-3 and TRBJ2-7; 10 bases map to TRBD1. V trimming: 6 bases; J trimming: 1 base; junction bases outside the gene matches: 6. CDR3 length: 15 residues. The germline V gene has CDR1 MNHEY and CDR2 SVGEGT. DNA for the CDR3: TGTGCCAGCAGGAAAAAGGGACAGGGGTCCTACGAGCAGTACTTC. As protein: CASRKKGQGSYEQYF.

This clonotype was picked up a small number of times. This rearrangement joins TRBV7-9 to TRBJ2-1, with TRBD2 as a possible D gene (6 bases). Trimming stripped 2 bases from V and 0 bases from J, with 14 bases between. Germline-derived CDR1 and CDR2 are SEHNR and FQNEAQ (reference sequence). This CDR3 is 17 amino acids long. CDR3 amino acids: CASSLTGLKSSYNEQFF. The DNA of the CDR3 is TGTGCCAGCAGCTTAACGGGACTCAAAAGCTCCTACAATGAGCAGTTCTTC.

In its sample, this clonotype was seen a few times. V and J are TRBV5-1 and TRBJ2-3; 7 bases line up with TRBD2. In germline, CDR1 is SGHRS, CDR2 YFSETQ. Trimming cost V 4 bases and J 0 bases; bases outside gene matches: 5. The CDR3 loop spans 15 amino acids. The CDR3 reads CASSGMTSSTDTQYF. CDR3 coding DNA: TGCGCCAGCAGCGGTATGACTAGCAGCACAGATACGCAGTATTTT.

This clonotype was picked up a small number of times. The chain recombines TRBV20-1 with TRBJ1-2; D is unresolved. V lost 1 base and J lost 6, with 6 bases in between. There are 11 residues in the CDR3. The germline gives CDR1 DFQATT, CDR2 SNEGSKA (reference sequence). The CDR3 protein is CSARAMDGYTF. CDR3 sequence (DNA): TGCAGTGCTAGAGCGATGGATGGCTACACCTTC.

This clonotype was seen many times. The CDR3 DNA sequence: TGTGCCAGCAACCCCGCGGGCTACAATGAGCAGTTCTTC. Translation: CASNPAGYNEQFF. J is TRBJ2-1 and V is TRBV11-2; possibly TRBD2 for D (5 bases). V gave up 7 bases and J gave up 3 bases, with 10 bases separating them. This CDR3 spans 13 amino acids. Germline CDR1 is SGHAT and CDR2 is FQNNGV.

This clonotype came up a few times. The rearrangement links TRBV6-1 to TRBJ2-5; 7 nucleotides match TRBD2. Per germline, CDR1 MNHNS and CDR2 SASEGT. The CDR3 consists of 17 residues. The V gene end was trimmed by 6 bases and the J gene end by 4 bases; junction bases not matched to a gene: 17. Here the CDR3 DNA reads TGTGCCAGCAGCGAACCCCGGACTAGGCCATCGGGAGAGACCCAGTACTTC. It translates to CASSEPRTRPSGETQYF.

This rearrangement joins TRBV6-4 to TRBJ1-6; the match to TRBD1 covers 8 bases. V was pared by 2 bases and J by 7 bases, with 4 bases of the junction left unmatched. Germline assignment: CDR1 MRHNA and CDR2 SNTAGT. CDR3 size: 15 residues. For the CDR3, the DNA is TGTGCCAGCAGTGACGGGACAGGTTTGAATTCACCCCTCCACTTT. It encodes CASSDGTGLNSPLHF.

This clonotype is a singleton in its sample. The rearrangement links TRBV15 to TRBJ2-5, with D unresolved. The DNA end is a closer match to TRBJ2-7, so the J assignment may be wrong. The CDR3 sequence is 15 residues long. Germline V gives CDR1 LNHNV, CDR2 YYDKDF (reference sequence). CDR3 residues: CATSREPMGAYEQYF. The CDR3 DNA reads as TGTGCCACCAGCAGAGAGCCGATGGGTGCCTACGAGCAGTACTTC.

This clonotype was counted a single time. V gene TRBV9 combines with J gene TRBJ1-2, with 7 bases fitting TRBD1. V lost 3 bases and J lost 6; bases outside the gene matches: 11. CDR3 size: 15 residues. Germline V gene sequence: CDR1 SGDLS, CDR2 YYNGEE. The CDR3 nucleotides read TGTGCCAGCAGCGAGGGGGCTGTCCCAAGCGATGGCTACACCTTC. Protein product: CASSEGAVPSDGYTF.

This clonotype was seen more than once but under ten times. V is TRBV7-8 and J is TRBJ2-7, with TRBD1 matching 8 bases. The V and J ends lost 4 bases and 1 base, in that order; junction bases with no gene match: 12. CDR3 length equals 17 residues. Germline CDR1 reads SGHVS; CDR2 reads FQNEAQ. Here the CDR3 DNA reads TGTGCCAGCAGCTCACAACCCAGGGGGCGTCATTCCTACGAGCAGTACTTC. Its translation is CASSSQPRGRHSYEQYF.

The CDR3 protein is CASSETPSSYNEQFF. The CDR3 DNA reads as TGTGCCAGCAGTGAAACCCCGAGCTCCTACAATGAGCAGTTCTTC. The chain recombines TRBV2 with TRBJ2-1; no clear D. Germline CDR1 is SNHLY and CDR2 is FYNNEI. The CDR3 is made up of 15 amino acids. V was cut by 2 bases and J by 0 bases, with 8 bases left in between.

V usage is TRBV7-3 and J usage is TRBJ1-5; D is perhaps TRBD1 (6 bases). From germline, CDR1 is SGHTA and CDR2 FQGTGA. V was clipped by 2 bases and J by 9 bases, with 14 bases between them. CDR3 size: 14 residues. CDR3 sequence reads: CASSLRGADRPQHF. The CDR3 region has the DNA TGTGCCAGCAGCTTACGGGGGGCAGATCGGCCCCAGCATTTT.

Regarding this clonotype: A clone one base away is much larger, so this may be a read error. The CDR3 bases are TGCAGTGCTAGAGATCTAGTCCATGAGCAGTACTTC. It encodes CSARDLVHEQYF. The V gene is TRBV20-1, the J gene TRBJ2-7; D uncertain. Germline V gene data show CDR1 as DFQATT and CDR2 as SNEGSKA (reference sequence). Trimming left V 0 bases short and J 7 bases short, with 10 bases between. There are 12 residues in the CDR3.

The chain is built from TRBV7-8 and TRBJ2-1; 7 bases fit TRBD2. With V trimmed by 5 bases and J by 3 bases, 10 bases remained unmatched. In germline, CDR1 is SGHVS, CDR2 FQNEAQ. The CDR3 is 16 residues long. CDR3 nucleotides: TGTGCCAGCAGCCTGCCCGCTAGCGGTTACTACAATGAGCAGTTCTTC. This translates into CASSLPASGYYNEQFF.

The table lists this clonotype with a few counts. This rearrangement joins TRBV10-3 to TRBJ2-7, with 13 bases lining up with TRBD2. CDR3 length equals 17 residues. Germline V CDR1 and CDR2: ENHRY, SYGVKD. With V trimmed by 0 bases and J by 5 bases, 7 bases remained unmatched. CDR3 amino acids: CAISESPGLAGINEQYF. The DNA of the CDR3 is TGTGCCATCAGTGAGTCGCCGGGACTAGCGGGAATCAACGAGCAGTACTTC.

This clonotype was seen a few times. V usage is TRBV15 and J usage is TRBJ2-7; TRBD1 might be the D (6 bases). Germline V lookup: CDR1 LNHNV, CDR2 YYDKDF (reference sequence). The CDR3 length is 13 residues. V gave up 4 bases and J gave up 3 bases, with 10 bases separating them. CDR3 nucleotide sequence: TGTGCCACCAGCAAACAGGGTGGCTACGAGCAGTACTTC. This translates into CATSKQGGYEQYF.

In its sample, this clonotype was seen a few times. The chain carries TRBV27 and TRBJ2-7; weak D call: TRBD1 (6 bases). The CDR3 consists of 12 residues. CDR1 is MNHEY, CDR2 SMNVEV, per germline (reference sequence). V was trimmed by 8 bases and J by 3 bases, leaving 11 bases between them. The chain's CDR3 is CASWDTDYEQYF. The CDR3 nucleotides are TGTGCCAGCTGGGACACAGACTACGAGCAGTACTTC.

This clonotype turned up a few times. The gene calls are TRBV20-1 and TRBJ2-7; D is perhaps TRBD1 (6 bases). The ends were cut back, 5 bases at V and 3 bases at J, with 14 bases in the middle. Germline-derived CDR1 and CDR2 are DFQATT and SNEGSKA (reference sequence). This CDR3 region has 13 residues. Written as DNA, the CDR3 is TGCAGTGCTCCGGGACACATTAACTACGAGCAGTACTTC. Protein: CSAPGHINYEQYF.

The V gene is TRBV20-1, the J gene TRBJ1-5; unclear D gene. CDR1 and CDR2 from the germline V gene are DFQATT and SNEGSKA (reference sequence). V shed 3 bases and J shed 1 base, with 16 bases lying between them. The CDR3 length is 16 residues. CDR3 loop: CSASGRASLSNQPQHF. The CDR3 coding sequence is TGCAGTGCTAGCGGAAGGGCGAGTTTGAGCAATCAGCCCCAGCATTTT.

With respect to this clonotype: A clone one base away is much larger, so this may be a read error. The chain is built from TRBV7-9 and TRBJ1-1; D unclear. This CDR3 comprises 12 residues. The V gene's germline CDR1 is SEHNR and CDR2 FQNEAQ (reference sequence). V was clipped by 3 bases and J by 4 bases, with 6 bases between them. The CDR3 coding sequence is TGTGCCAGCAGCTTTCCGAGCACTGAAGCTTTCTTT. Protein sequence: CASSFPSTEAFF.